The clone carrying this TCR beta chain was seen once. What it binds is unknown. Healthy donors had no documented immune events, such as infections, while sampled. The data were taken from a study of identifying expanded T cells in peripheral blood. Findings and caveats of the study: Differentially abundant clones: approximately 1.3 between replicates, 15 to 17 at roughly 15 days, more than 18 at four.

The method was immunoSEQ multiplex PCR; TCRdb's version includes in-frame clones alone and lacks a portion of them. The sample consists of about 110,000 clones, about 87% of them appearing once. With 3 bases removed from V and 4 bases from J, the gap between germline ends came to 12 bases. The CDR3 contains 15 residues. Germline values: CDR1 SGHNT, CDR2 YENEEA. This chain links TRBV11-3 with TRBJ2-2; tentatively, D is TRBD2 (6 bases). The TCR sequence derives from a person between 18 and 69 years old in good health. The specimen was blood. The CDR3 is CASSLGGAGTGELFF. In nucleotides, the CDR3 is TGTGCCAGCAGCTTGGGGGGAGCGGGCACCGGGGAGCTGTTTTTT.